These 32 T cell receptor beta chains came from one sample sequenced in a study of cytomegalovirus exposure and HLA in healthy donors. The PCR made use of 60 Vbeta and 13 Jbeta primers. Sequencing used immunoSEQ multiplex PCR; TCRdb keeps in-frame clones, though not all of them. The sample lists roughly 100,000 clones, approximately 80% occurring once. Sequencing was done on a sample of PBMCs. The receptors here all came from a man under 40 in good health and CMV-seropositive.

The chain is built from TRBV30 and TRBJ1-6; D call uncertain. The ends were cut back, 8 bases at V and 7 bases at J, with 18 bases in the middle. Germline CDR1 reads GTSNPN; CDR2 reads SVGIG (reference sequence). The CDR3 loop spans 14 amino acids. The DNA for the CDR3 is TGTGCCGGGATATACCGGGTTACGAATTCACCCCTCCACTTT. This codes for CAGIYRVTNSPLHF.

The J gene is TRBJ1-6, the V gene TRBV6-5; 9 bases fit TRBD1. The CDR3 is made up of 14 amino acids. CDR1 is MNHEY and CDR2 is SVGAGI in the germline V gene. The J segment lost 7 bases and the V segment lost 5 bases, leaving 3 bases of the junction unmatched. In DNA form, the CDR3 reads TGTGCCAGCAGTCCGGGACAGGGAAATTCACCCCTCCACTTT. It codes for CASSPGQGNSPLHF.

The chain joins TRBV19 to TRBJ2-7, with 14 bases lining up with TRBD2. V was pared by 9 bases and J by 0 bases, with 13 bases of the junction left unmatched. Per the germline V gene, CDR1 is LNHDA and CDR2 is SQIVND (reference sequence). This CDR3 is built from 18 residues. The CDR3 sequence: CASKRTGTSGSGSYEQYF. DNA for the CDR3: TGTGCCAGCAAACGAACCGGGACTAGCGGGAGTGGCTCCTACGAGCAGTACTTC.

The chain uses TRBV27 and TRBJ2-7; 8 nucleotides agree with TRBD2. Germline-derived CDR1 and CDR2 are MNHEY and SMNVEV (reference sequence). V lost 5 bases, J lost 2 bases, and 14 bases stayed unmatched. The CDR3 covers 17 residues. The DNA of the CDR3 is TGTGCCAGCAGTCCTAAGCGGAACCCGGGACTAGCCTACGAGCAGTACTTC. Amino acid sequence: CASSPKRNPGLAYEQYF.

This chain connects TRBV27 to TRBJ2-1, with 7 bases fitting TRBD2. J lost 2 bases, V lost 3 bases, and 7 bases had no gene match. The length of the CDR3 is 16 residues. Germline V lookup: CDR1 MNHEY, CDR2 SMNVEV (reference sequence). CDR3 protein: CASSLRGLAAYNEQFF. The CDR3 DNA reads TGTGCCAGCAGTTTGCGAGGGCTAGCGGCCTACAATGAGCAGTTCTTC.

This clone was observed a few times. This sequence joins TRBV6-6 and TRBJ2-7, with 7 bases lining up with TRBD2. Trimming cost V 6 bases and J 7 bases; bases outside gene matches: 9. Germline V CDR1 and CDR2: MNHNY, SVGAGI (reference sequence). This CDR3 comprises 13 residues. CDR3 amino acids: CASSGTTPWEQYF. CDR3 nucleotide sequence: TGTGCCAGCAGCGGGACTACCCCGTGGGAGCAGTACTTC.

V and J are TRBV19 and TRBJ1-5; a weak D match, TRBD1 (6 bases). Germline lookup yields CDR1 LNHDA and CDR2 SQIVND (reference sequence). V shed 10 bases and J shed 0 bases, with 16 bases lying between them. The length of the CDR3 is 15 residues. The CDR3 protein is CATRGQLYSNQPQHF. Written as DNA, the CDR3 is TGTGCCACTCGAGGACAGCTCTATAGCAATCAGCCCCAGCATTTT.

The rearrangement joins TRBV7-9 to TRBJ1-4; no clear D. V gave up 3 bases and J gave up 0 bases, with 11 bases separating them. Per germline, CDR1 SEHNR and CDR2 FQNEAQ (reference sequence). The CDR3 consists of 16 residues. Here the CDR3 DNA reads TGTGCCAGCAGCTTTCGGGTTGTCTCAACTAATGAAAAACTGTTTTTT. Protein sequence: CASSFRVVSTNEKLFF.

This chain uses TRBV14 with TRBJ2-7; unclear D gene. CDR3 size: 15 residues. Trimming took off 6 bases at V and 5 bases at J, with 20 bases between the two ends. Looked up from germline, CDR1 is SGHDN and CDR2 is FVKESK. CDR3 in amino acids: CASSPFVLRTDEQYF. CDR3 in DNA: TGTGCCAGCAGTCCCTTCGTTCTCCGCACGGACGAGCAGTACTTC. The full variable domain, in which reference TRBV14 and TRBJ2-7 provide the parts outside the CDR3, is EAGVTQFPSHSVIEKGQTVTLRCDPISGHDNLYWYRRVMGKEIKFLLHFVKESKQDESGMPNNRFLAERTGGTYSTLKVQPAELEDSGVYFCASSPFVLRTDEQYFGPGTRLTVT.

The gene calls are TRBV9 and TRBJ2-1; 8 bases map to TRBD2. J gave up 7 bases and V 2 bases, and 2 bases lay outside the gene matches. Germline V gene sequence: CDR1 SGDLS, CDR2 YYNGEE. The CDR3 has 13 amino acids. The CDR3 sequence: CASSVKRENEQFF. Here the CDR3 DNA reads TGTGCCAGCAGCGTTAAGCGGGAGAATGAGCAGTTCTTC.

This chain uses TRBV28 with TRBJ1-1; D not certain. The length of the CDR3 is 15 residues. V was trimmed by 3 bases and J by 1 base, leaving 12 bases between them. CDR1 is MDHEN, CDR2 SYDVKM, per germline. CDR3 in DNA: TGTGCCAGCAGTTTGGTCGTTCGAGGGAACACTGAAGCTTTCTTT. Encoded protein: CASSLVVRGNTEAFF.

The rearrangement joins TRBV2 to TRBJ2-3, with 11 bases that match TRBD2. Unmatched junction bases numbered 5, after V lost 6 bases and J lost 6 bases. This CDR3 spans 14 amino acids. In germline, CDR1 is SNHLY, CDR2 FYNNEI. The CDR3 nucleotides read TGTGCCAGCAGGACTAGCGGGGCCTCTGATACGCAGTATTTT. Protein product: CASRTSGASDTQYF.

Details on this clone: Other nucleotide sequences from this sample produce the same CDR3. The rearrangement uses TRBV5-1 and TRBJ1-1, with 8 bases that match TRBD1. CDR3 length equals 14 residues. After removal of 3 bases from V and 1 base from J, the junction contained 2 bases not matched to a gene. Germline V gene sequence: CDR1 SGHRS, CDR2 YFSETQ. The CDR3: CASSSGQGNTEAFF. DNA for the CDR3: TGCGCCAGCAGCTCTGGACAGGGGAACACTGAAGCTTTCTTT.

The chain is built from TRBV7-9 and TRBJ1-1, with D perhaps matching TRBD1 (6 bases). V dropped 5 bases and J dropped 1 base, with 17 bases sitting between them. CDR1 is SEHNR, CDR2 FQNEAQ, per germline (reference sequence). This CDR3 comprises 16 residues. CDR3 nucleotide sequence: TGTGCCAGCAGCACACCTCAGGGGTTCGGGAACACTGAAGCTTTCTTT. This codes for CASSTPQGFGNTEAFF.

The rearrangement joins TRBV7-9 to TRBJ2-2; TRBD2 matches at 10 bases. The CDR3 is 19 residues long. V dropped 1 base and J dropped 0; count of bases not matched to a gene: 8. Looked up from germline, CDR1 is SEHNR and CDR2 is FQNEAQ (reference sequence). CDR3 sequence reads: CASSLGTSGGVTNTGELFF. CDR3 sequence (DNA): TGTGCCAGCAGCTTAGGGACTAGCGGAGGAGTAACGAACACCGGGGAGCTGTTTTTT.

This chain uses TRBV7-2 with TRBJ2-1; D possibly corresponds to TRBD2 (5 bases). With 2 bases removed from V and 7 bases from J, the gap between germline ends came to 12 bases. The CDR3 has 14 amino acids. Germline-derived CDR1 and CDR2 are SGHTA and FQGNSA. The CDR3 DNA follows: TGTGCCAGCAGCTTAATGACGGGCGGGAATGAGCAGTTCTTC. Its translation: CASSLMTGGNEQFF.

J is TRBJ2-3 and V is TRBV9; 8 bases are shared with TRBD2. CDR3 size: 16 residues. With 6 bases clipped from V and 6 bases from J, the junction kept 15 bases outside the gene matches. CDR1 is SGDLS, CDR2 YYNGEE, per germline. The CDR3 loop is CASTSSGGASADTQYF. The CDR3 bases are TGTGCCAGCACCTCCTCCGGGGGGGCGTCCGCGGATACGCAGTATTTT. The full variable domain, completed using reference TRBV9 and TRBJ2-3, is DSGVTQTPKHLITATGQRVTLRCSPRSGDLSVYWYQQSLDQGLQFLIQYYNGEERAKGNILERFSAQQFPDLHSELNLSSLELGDSALYFCASTSSGGASADTQYFGPGTRLTVL.

In the case of this clone: This CDR3 is also generated by other DNA sequences in the sample. The CDR3 region is CAIQLPGQGHGYTF. In nucleotides, the CDR3 is TGTGCCATTCAGTTACCGGGACAGGGCCATGGCTACACCTTC. V is TRBV28 and J is TRBJ1-2, with 9 nucleotides matching TRBD1. This CDR3 contains 14 residues. Germline CDR1 is MDHEN and CDR2 is SYDVKM. The V segment lost 10 bases and the J segment 6 bases; nucleotides outside the gene matches: 12.

The chain is built from TRBV28 and TRBJ1-1; D is unclear. The germline V and J ends were trimmed by 6 bases and 5 bases, with 16 bases remaining between them. CDR3 size: 14 residues. Germline V lookup: CDR1 MDHEN, CDR2 SYDVKM. The CDR3 reads CASSGGVMRTEAFF. CDR3 DNA sequence: TGTGCCAGCAGCGGCGGGGTTATGCGGACTGAAGCTTTCTTT.

The chain is built from TRBV28 and TRBJ2-1; 15 bases fit TRBD2. The germline V gene has CDR1 MDHEN and CDR2 SYDVKM. The CDR3 consists of 18 residues. Losses at the gene ends were 5 bases for V and 2 bases for J; bases not matched to a gene: 7. CDR3: CASSLGLAGGGAYNEQFF. DNA of the CDR3: TGTGCCAGCAGTCTGGGACTAGCGGGAGGCGGGGCCTACAATGAGCAGTTCTTC.

The chain employs TRBV7-8 and TRBJ2-1; possibly TRBD1 for D (5 bases). The CDR3 extends over 14 amino acids. Looked up from germline, CDR1 is SGHVS and CDR2 is FQNEAQ. V was cut by 5 bases and J by 10 bases, with 18 bases left in between. The CDR3 DNA sequence: TGTGCCAGCAGCGCAACAATTCCAGGGCTGGAGCAGTTCTTC. Protein: CASSATIPGLEQFF.

This clone has just one count. The chain combines TRBV7-2 with TRBJ1-1; TRBD1 matches at 10 bases. The J segment lost 0 bases and the V segment lost 5 bases, leaving 12 bases of the junction unmatched. The V gene's germline CDR1 is SGHTA and CDR2 FQGNSA. The CDR3 contains 18 residues. CDR3 in amino acids: CASSIHDRGRNVNTEAFF. The CDR3 DNA reads as TGTGCCAGCAGCATACACGACAGGGGGCGGAATGTGAACACTGAAGCTTTCTTT.

This chain uses TRBV29-1 with TRBJ2-5; 7 nucleotides align to TRBD2. The CDR3 runs to 11 residues. CDR1 SQVTM and CDR2 ANQGSEA come from the germline V gene. The CDR3 region is CAGGGQVKQYF. CDR3 sequence (DNA): TGCGCCGGGGGAGGGCAGGTAAAGCAGTACTTC.

V and J are TRBV14 and TRBJ2-4; 10 bases are shared with TRBD2. V lost 6 bases to trimming and J lost 2 bases; unmatched junction nucleotides: 10. Germline V gene data show CDR1 as SGHDN and CDR2 as FVKESK. CDR3 length: 17 amino acids. The CDR3 loop reads CASRGLAGVFSKNIQYF. The CDR3 region has the DNA TGTGCCAGCAGAGGGCTAGCGGGAGTATTTTCCAAAAACATTCAGTACTTC.

The count of this clone is one. The chain couples TRBV10-3 to TRBJ2-2; 8 bases agree with TRBD2. The junction had 13 bases not matched to a gene; V was cut back by 6 bases and J by 7 bases. This CDR3 comprises 16 residues. The germline V gene has CDR1 ENHRY and CDR2 SYGVKD. CDR3 sequence reads: CAISPVASGRIGELFF. The CDR3 coding sequence is TGTGCCATCAGCCCAGTGGCTAGCGGGCGAATCGGGGAGCTGTTTTTT.

The V gene is TRBV7-8, the J gene TRBJ2-2; possibly TRBD2 for D (6 bases). Trimming left V 5 bases short and J 1 base short, with 14 bases between. There are 16 residues in the CDR3. Germline CDR1 reads SGHVS; CDR2 reads FQNEAQ. The CDR3 DNA follows: TGTGCCAGCAGCGTCCGACTAGGGCGGAACACCGGGGAGCTGTTTTTT. Protein: CASSVRLGRNTGELFF.

The chain is built from TRBV30 and TRBJ1-3; TRBD1 is a possible D gene (6 bases). There are 14 residues in the CDR3. Trimming removed 4 bases at V and 1 base at J, with 11 bases between. From germline, CDR1 is GTSNPN and CDR2 SVGIG (reference sequence). CDR3: CAWTTGFSGNTIYF. The CDR3 region has the DNA TGTGCCTGGACCACAGGGTTTTCTGGAAACACCATATATTTT.

V usage is TRBV18 and J usage is TRBJ1-2, with a tentative D call TRBD1 (6 bases). The CDR3 is 15 residues long. CDR1 and CDR2 (germline): KGHSH, LQKENI. V lost 3 bases and J lost 4, with 15 bases in between. The chain's CDR3 is CASSPKTRGTYGYTF. In nucleotides, the CDR3 is TGTGCCAGCTCACCTAAAACCAGGGGTACCTATGGCTACACCTTC.

The V call is TRBV5-1, the J call TRBJ2-5, with 7 bases aligning to TRBD1. Germline loops: CDR1 SGHRS, CDR2 YFSETQ. V shed 1 base and J 1 base; nucleotides not matched to a gene: 1. This CDR3 has 14 residues. This chain's CDR3 is CASSLRDSQETQYF. The CDR3 DNA reads TGCGCCAGCAGCTTGAGGGACAGCCAAGAGACCCAGTACTTC.

CDR3 loop: CASRLASGTSYEQYF. The CDR3 DNA sequence: TGTGCCAGCCGACTGGCCAGCGGGACTTCCTACGAGCAGTACTTC. The chain uses TRBV18 and TRBJ2-7; 7 positions agree with TRBD2. Germline values: CDR1 KGHSH, CDR2 LQKENI. CDR3 length: 15 residues. Trimming removed 8 bases from V and 1 base from J; junction bases left unmatched: 11.

The V and J genes are TRBV6-5 and TRBJ1-2; no reliable D call. V was clipped by 0 bases and J by 9 bases, with 17 bases between them. The germline V gene has CDR1 MNHEY and CDR2 SVGAGI. CDR3 size: 15 residues. This chain's CDR3 is CASSYSPGSPGSYTF. CDR3 bases: TGTGCCAGCAGTTACTCGCCCGGCAGCCCCGGGAGCTACACCTTC.

The chain combines TRBV2 with TRBJ2-5, with D tentatively TRBD2 (6 bases). The last part of the DNA fits TRBJ2-7 better; the J call may be wrong. The CDR3 runs 14 residues. Germline lookup yields CDR1 SNHLY and CDR2 FYNNEI. The CDR3 region has the DNA TGTGCCAGCAAGGGACTTGGGGTCTCCTACGAGCAGTACTTC. Its protein product is CASKGLGVSYEQYF.